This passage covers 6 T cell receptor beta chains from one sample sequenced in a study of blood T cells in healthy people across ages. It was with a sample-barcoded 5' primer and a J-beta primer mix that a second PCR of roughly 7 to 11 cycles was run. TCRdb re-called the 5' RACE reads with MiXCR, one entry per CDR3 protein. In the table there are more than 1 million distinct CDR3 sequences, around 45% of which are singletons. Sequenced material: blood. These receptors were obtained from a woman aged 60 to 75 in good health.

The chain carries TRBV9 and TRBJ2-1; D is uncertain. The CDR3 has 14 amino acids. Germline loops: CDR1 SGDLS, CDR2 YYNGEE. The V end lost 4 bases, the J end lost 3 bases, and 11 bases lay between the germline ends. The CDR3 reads CASSPHARYNEQFF. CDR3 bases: TGTGCCAGCAGCCCCCACGCTCGCTACAATGAGCAGTTCTTC.

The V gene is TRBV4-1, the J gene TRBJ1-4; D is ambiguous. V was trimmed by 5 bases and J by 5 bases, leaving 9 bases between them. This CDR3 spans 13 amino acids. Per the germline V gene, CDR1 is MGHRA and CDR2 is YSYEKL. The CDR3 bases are TGCGCCAGCAGCTTAACAGTCAATGAAAAACTGTTTTTT. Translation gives CASSLTVNEKLFF.

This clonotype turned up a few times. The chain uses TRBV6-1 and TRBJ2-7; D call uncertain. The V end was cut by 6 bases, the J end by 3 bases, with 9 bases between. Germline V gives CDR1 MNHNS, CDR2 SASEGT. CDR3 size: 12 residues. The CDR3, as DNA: TGTGCCAGCAGAATGAACTACTACGAGCAGTACTTC. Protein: CASRMNYYEQYF.

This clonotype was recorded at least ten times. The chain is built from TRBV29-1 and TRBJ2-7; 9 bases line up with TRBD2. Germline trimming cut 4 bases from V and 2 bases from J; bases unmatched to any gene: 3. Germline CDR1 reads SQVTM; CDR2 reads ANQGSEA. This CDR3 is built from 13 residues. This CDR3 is CSVVAGGPYEQYF. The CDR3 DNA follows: TGCAGCGTTGTCGCGGGAGGGCCCTACGAGCAGTACTTC.

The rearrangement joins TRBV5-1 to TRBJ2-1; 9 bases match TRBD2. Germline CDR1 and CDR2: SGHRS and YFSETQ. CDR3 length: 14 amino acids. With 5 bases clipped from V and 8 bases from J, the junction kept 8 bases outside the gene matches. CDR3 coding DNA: TGCGCCAGCAGGGCTAGCGGGGTTTGGGATGAGCAGTTCTTC. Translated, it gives CASRASGVWDEQFF.

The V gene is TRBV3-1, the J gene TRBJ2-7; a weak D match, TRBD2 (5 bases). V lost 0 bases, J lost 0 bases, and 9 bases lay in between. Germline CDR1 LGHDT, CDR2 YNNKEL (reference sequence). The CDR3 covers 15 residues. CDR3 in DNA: TGTGCCAGCAGCCAAGATGAGAGCGGCTCCTACGAGCAGTACTTC. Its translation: CASSQDESGSYEQYF.